Here is one TCR beta chain with its context. The data were obtained in a study of shared clonotypes between healthy human individuals. About the study: Used for every donor were three CD4 naive, three CD4 memory, two CD8 naive and one CD8 memory plate.

Per germline, CDR1 SNHLY and CDR2 FYNNEI. The CDR3 is 15 amino acids. The V gene lost 5 bases and the J gene lost 3 bases, with 16 bases spanning the gap. Authors' data handling: ImmunoSEQ sequences covered only the junction and lacked quality scores; filtering therefore differed. Sequencing used immunoSEQ multiplex PCR; TCRdb keeps in-frame clones, though not all of them. V, J and clone size derive from that table, while D and trimming were established from the DNA sequence. The sample has about 2.4 million clones; approximately 93% are singletons. CD4+ cell separation produced CD45RA+ naive and CD45RA-negative memory subsets.

The genes are TRBV2 and TRBJ2-5; D is perhaps TRBD1 (6 bases). Source material: naive CD4+ T cells from PBMCs. The subset is: CD45RA+ positively selected. The receptor comes from a young man in good health. Some clones in this sample may be carry-over from other donors' samples. CDR3 in amino acids: CASSPRGKTKETQYF. The CDR3 DNA sequence: TGTGCCAGCAGTCCCAGGGGAAAGACTAAAGAGACCCAGTACTTC.